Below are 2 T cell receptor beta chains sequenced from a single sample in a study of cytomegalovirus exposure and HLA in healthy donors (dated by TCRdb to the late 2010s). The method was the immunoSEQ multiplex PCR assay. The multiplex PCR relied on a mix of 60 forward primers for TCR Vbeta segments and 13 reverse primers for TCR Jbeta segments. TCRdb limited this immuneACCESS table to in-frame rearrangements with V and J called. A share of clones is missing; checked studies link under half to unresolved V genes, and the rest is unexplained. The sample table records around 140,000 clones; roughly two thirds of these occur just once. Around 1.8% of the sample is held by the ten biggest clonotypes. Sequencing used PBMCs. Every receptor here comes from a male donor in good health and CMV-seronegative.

CDR3 region: CASSYGGQSTDTQYF. In nucleotides, the CDR3 is TGTGCCAGCAGTTATGGGGGCCAGAGCACAGATACGCAGTATTTT. This chain uses TRBV27 with TRBJ2-3, with D maybe TRBD1 (6 bases). The CDR3 covers 15 residues. V dropped 4 bases and J dropped 0 bases, with 11 bases sitting between them. The germline gives CDR1 MNHEY, CDR2 SMNVEV (reference sequence).

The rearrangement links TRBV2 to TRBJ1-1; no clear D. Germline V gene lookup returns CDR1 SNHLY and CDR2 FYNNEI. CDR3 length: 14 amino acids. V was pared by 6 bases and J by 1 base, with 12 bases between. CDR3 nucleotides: TGTGCCAGCAGACCAGACATGTCGAACACTGAAGCTTTCTTT. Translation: CASRPDMSNTEAFF.